The present T cell receptor beta chain was sequenced within a study of CD8 T cells in ankylosing spondylitis. Comment on this clonotype: No antigen is known for it.

Study observations and caveats: Relatively scarce in peripheral blood, disease-linked clones were CD8+. Significantly higher representation of disease-linked clones was reported for matched ankylosing spondylitis synovial fluid. One TCR beta motif, made up of under ten highly homologous variants, appeared characteristic of ankylosing spondylitis blood. Some of these motif variants have turned up before, in reports on reactive arthritis synovial fluid and blood.

Libraries for TCR beta were made by quantitative 5'-RACE with molecular barcodes. Each CDR3 protein is one row after TCRdb ran MiXCR on the 5' RACE reads. The repertoire holds 100,000 to 150,000 distinct CDR3 sequences, with 17% as singletons. This clonotype was sampled from a male donor with ankylosing spondylitis. Source material: blood, either unsorted or a sorted T cell fraction (not recorded which).

CDR3 DNA: TGTGCCAGCAGTTTATTACCAAACACCGGGGAGCTGTTTTTT. It encodes CASSLLPNTGELFF. The J gene is TRBJ2-2, the V gene TRBV27; D is uncertain. In germline, CDR1 is MNHEY, CDR2 SMNVEV (reference sequence). Between the trimmed V and J ends, which lost 1 base and 2 bases, there was a span of 5 bases. The CDR3 has 14 amino acids.